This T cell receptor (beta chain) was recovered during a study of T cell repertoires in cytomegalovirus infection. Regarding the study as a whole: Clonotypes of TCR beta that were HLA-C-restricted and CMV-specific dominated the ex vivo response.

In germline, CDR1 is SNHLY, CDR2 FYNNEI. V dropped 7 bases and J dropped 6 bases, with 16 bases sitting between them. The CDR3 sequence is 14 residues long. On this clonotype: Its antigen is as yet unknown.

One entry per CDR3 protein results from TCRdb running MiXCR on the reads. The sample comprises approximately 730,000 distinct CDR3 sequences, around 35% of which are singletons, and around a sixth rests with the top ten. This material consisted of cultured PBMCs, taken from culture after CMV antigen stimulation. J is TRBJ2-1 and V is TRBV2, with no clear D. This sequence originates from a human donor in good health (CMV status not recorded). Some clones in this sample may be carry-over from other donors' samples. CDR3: CASTSLPFGNEQFF. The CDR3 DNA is TGTGCCAGCACTTCTCTACCCTTTGGCAATGAGCAGTTCTTC.